This T cell receptor (beta chain) derives from a study of beta chain features in type 1 diabetes. Across the whole study: Healthy donors and patients had similar age, gender and cell yields. Study outcomes and limitations: Although PCR might favor shorter templates, it would do so equally in patients and controls.

Germline V CDR1 and CDR2: LNHDA, SQIVND (reference sequence). The CDR3 covers 15 residues. J lost 3 bases, V lost 4 bases, and 5 bases had no gene match. A word on this clone: Its target is not known.

Sequenced material consisted of expressed TCRB transcripts (all of the isolated RNA was reverse transcribed). This table comes from immunoSEQ multiplex PCR, and its TCRdb copy is limited to in-frame clones, with some not included. The sample consists of roughly 230,000 clones, 9.6% of them appearing once. The sequence came from a woman aged 18-30 years in good health. Source material: naive CD4+ T cells from blood. The chain is built from TRBV19 and TRBJ2-7; 11 positions match TRBD2. The CDR3 loop is CASSTQGTSGYEQYF. CDR3 sequence (DNA): TGTGCCAGTAGTACCCAGGGGACTAGCGGCTACGAGCAGTACTTC.